The clone carrying this TCR beta chain was found many times. This sample was included in a study of T cells in Graves' hyperthyroidism and ophthalmopathy. Per the germline V gene, CDR1 is SNHLY and CDR2 is FYNNEI. The CDR3 has 14 residues. V trimming: 3 bases; J trimming: 4 bases; junction bases outside the gene matches: 6. Amplified regions were TCR beta CDR3 sequences from RNA transcripts. Carried out on the TCR CDR3, a first-round RT-PCR used the HTBI primer set. TCRdb processed the multiplex PCR reads anew with MiXCR; each CDR3 protein has one entry. This table holds fewer than 850,000 distinct CDR3 sequences, 17% found once.

This clonotype originated in a man aged 45-65 years with Graves' hyperthyroidism. The chain employs TRBV2 and TRBJ2-7, with TRBD2 matching 7 bases. The sample taken for sequencing was blood. The CDR3 is CASSDFGGSYEQYF. In DNA, the CDR3 is TGTGCCAGCAGTGATTTCGGCGGGAGTTACGAGCAGTACTTC.